The 25 T cell receptor beta chains below come from one sample, sequenced in a study of cytomegalovirus exposure and HLA in healthy donors. The study ran its PCR with 60 Vbeta and 13 Jbeta primers. Produced via immunoSEQ multiplex PCR; TCRdb's table is partial and in-frame only. The table lists some 150,000 clones, more than 65% of them singletons. The sequenced material came from PBMCs. The receptors derive from a man aged 45-60 years in good health and CMV-seropositive.

This clone showed up just a few times. The rearrangement links TRBV5-6 to TRBJ2-2; 8 bases are a match to TRBD1. V dropped 2 bases and J dropped 5; count of bases not matched to a gene: 2. Germline-derived CDR1 and CDR2 are SGHDT and YYEEEE. This CDR3 comprises 14 residues. This CDR3 is CASSFDRGTGELFF. The CDR3 DNA reads TGTGCCAGCAGCTTTGACAGGGGTACCGGGGAGCTGTTTTTT.

The chain employs TRBV18 and TRBJ2-2; D is unclear. CDR3 size: 15 residues. V was cut by 2 bases and J by 2 bases, with 9 bases left in between. CDR1 and CDR2 (germline): KGHSH, LQKENI. The CDR3 nucleotides are TGTGCCAGCTCACCATGGCAGGATAACACCGGGGAGCTGTTTTTT. Translating gives CASSPWQDNTGELFF.

V usage is TRBV27 and J usage is TRBJ2-3, with TRBD2 as a possible D gene (5 bases). Germline V gene sequence: CDR1 MNHEY, CDR2 SMNVEV (reference sequence). Deletions cut 1 base from V and 1 base from J, with 9 bases between. The CDR3 is 15 residues long. Written as DNA, the CDR3 is TGTGCCAGCAGTTTATTCGGGGTCCGCACAGATACGCAGTATTTT. Translation: CASSLFGVRTDTQYF.

V is TRBV7-9 and J is TRBJ2-7; D may be TRBD1 (6 bases). V dropped 2 bases and J dropped 5 bases, with 25 bases sitting between them. The germline gives CDR1 SEHNR, CDR2 FQNEAQ (reference sequence). The CDR3 contains 18 residues. The chain's CDR3 is CASSLSGYRGTPPDEQYF. In DNA form, the CDR3 reads TGTGCCAGCAGCTTAAGCGGCTACCGTGGGACACCTCCTGACGAGCAGTACTTC.

V and J are TRBV2 and TRBJ1-5, with D hard to call. Germline CDR1 is SNHLY and CDR2 is FYNNEI. The CDR3 loop spans 15 amino acids. V gave up 3 bases and J gave up 2 bases, with 11 bases separating them. The CDR3 loop reads CASSDEAPRNQPQHF. CDR3 coding DNA: TGTGCCAGCAGTGATGAGGCACCCCGCAATCAGCCCCAGCATTTT.

This clone occurred a few times. V and J are TRBV29-1 and TRBJ2-7, with a tentative D call TRBD2 (5 bases). V lost 6 bases and J 2 bases, leaving 20 bases between the germline ends. CDR1 SQVTM and CDR2 ANQGSEA come from the germline V gene. This CDR3 is built from 15 residues. The CDR3 spells CSVTGLGIRPYEQYF. DNA for the CDR3: TGCAGCGTCACGGGATTGGGGATCCGACCCTACGAGCAGTACTTC.

The chain joins TRBV19 to TRBJ2-7; 10 bases are a match to TRBD2. The CDR3 covers 15 residues. The germline CDR1 and CDR2 sequences are LNHDA and SQIVND (reference sequence). V dropped 5 bases and J dropped 1; count of bases not matched to a gene: 5. Written as DNA, the CDR3 is TGTGCCAGTAGTGTGACTAGCGGGCCATCCTACGAGCAGTACTTC. Protein product: CASSVTSGPSYEQYF.

This clone showed up just once. The chain is built from TRBV2 and TRBJ2-5; D might be TRBD2 (5 bases). The J call may be wrong; the DNA end is better matched by TRBJ2-7. The CDR3 sequence is 13 residues long. CDR1 is SNHLY and CDR2 is FYNNEI in the germline V gene. Here the CDR3 DNA reads TGTGCCAGCAGTGCTACTAGGGCTTCCGAGCAGTACTTC. Its translation is CASSATRASEQYF.

The chain employs TRBV5-1 and TRBJ2-5; 12 bases line up with TRBD2. This CDR3 contains 15 residues. Germline CDR1 SGHRS, CDR2 YFSETQ. The ends lost 4 bases at V and 1 base at J; junction bases unmatched: 2. CDR3 in DNA: TGCGCCAGCAGCGAGGGACTAGCGGGCCAAGAGACCCAGTACTTC. This codes for CASSEGLAGQETQYF.

The rearrangement uses TRBV28 and TRBJ2-7; 7 bases are shared with TRBD1. Germline CDR1 is MDHEN and CDR2 is SYDVKM. CDR3 size: 17 residues. V was pared by 5 bases and J by 0 bases, with 13 bases of the junction left unmatched. CDR3 loop: CASSPRDRGPSSYEQYF. In DNA, the CDR3 is TGTGCCAGCAGTCCCCGGGACAGAGGACCGAGCTCCTACGAGCAGTACTTC.

This clone appeared once. The chain combines TRBV7-2 with TRBJ2-7; D possibly corresponds to TRBD1 (5 bases). Trimming stripped 0 bases from V and 2 bases from J, with 11 bases between. CDR3 length: 15 amino acids. Germline V gene sequence: CDR1 SGHTA, CDR2 FQGNSA. CDR3 amino acids: CASSLAFGAPYEQYF. CDR3 DNA: TGTGCCAGCAGCTTAGCGTTTGGGGCGCCCTACGAGCAGTACTTC.

J is TRBJ2-7 and V is TRBV6-1; tentative D call: TRBD2 (6 bases). CDR3 length equals 10 residues. V lost 8 bases and J lost 7, with 9 bases in between. CDR1 is MNHNS, CDR2 SASEGT, per germline. The DNA of the CDR3 is TGTGCCAGCGGGGGGAGGGAGCAGTACTTC. It specifies CASGGREQYF.

CDR3 in amino acids: CASRETGTYEQYF. Written as DNA, the CDR3 is TGTGCCAGCAGAGAGACAGGAACCTACGAGCAGTACTTC. The genes are TRBV28 and TRBJ2-7, with a possible D match to TRBD1 (6 bases). The CDR3 loop spans 13 amino acids. Per germline, CDR1 MDHEN and CDR2 SYDVKM. Trimming took off 6 bases at V and 2 bases at J, with 11 bases between the two ends.

V gene TRBV11-3 combines with J gene TRBJ1-4; D is unresolved. The CDR3 loop spans 16 amino acids. Trimming left V 1 base short and J 5 bases short, with 14 bases between. The germline CDR1 and CDR2 sequences are SGHNT and YENEEA. The CDR3 region has the DNA TGTGCCAGCAGCTTAGTCCGGGAGGCTACCAATGAAAAACTGTTTTTT. Protein product: CASSLVREATNEKLFF. The full variable domain, in which reference TRBV11-3 and TRBJ1-4 provide the parts outside the CDR3, is EAGVVQSPRYKIIEKKQPVAFWCNPISGHNTLYWYLQNLGQGPELLIRYENEEAVDDSQLPKDRFSAERLKGVDSTLKIQPAELGDSAVYLCASSLVREATNEKLFFGSGTQLSVL.

The genes are TRBV19 and TRBJ1-2; D is perhaps TRBD1 (5 bases). The V gene's germline CDR1 is LNHDA and CDR2 SQIVND (reference sequence). V was clipped by 5 bases and J by 4 bases, with 14 bases between them. The CDR3 covers 14 residues. This CDR3 is CASSVSRGIYGYTF. The CDR3 region has the DNA TGTGCCAGTAGTGTGAGTAGGGGAATCTATGGCTACACCTTC.

The V call is TRBV5-4, the J call TRBJ1-3; D is uncertain. The CDR3 is 13 amino acids. Trimming pared 1 base from V and 8 bases from J, leaving 10 bases between. Germline V CDR1 and CDR2: SGHNT, YYREEE (reference sequence). The CDR3, as DNA: TGTGCCAGCAGCTTGAGCTCCGCGGACACCATATATTTT. Its protein product is CASSLSSADTIYF.

The chain employs TRBV7-9 and TRBJ1-3, with 9 bases aligning to TRBD1. The CDR3 sequence is 16 residues long. The junction had 7 bases not matched to a gene; V was cut back by 2 bases and J by 5 bases. The germline V gene has CDR1 SEHNR and CDR2 FQNEAQ (reference sequence). CDR3 DNA sequence: TGTGCCAGCAGCTTATATCGCGGACAGGGGAGAAACACCATATATTTT. This gives the protein CASSLYRGQGRNTIYF.

The J gene is TRBJ2-6, the V gene TRBV6-5; TRBD2 agrees at 7 bases. The trim removed 7 bases at V and 0 bases at J, leaving 3 bases unmatched. This CDR3 spans 15 amino acids. In germline, CDR1 is MNHEY, CDR2 SVGAGI. The CDR3 loop reads CASTTGGSGANVLTF. CDR3 bases: TGTGCCAGCACCACGGGGGGCTCTGGGGCCAACGTCCTGACTTTC.

CDR3 loop: CASSLYQGGYTF. The CDR3, as DNA: TGTGCCAGCAGTTTATACCAGGGAGGCTACACCTTC. The chain is built from TRBV28 and TRBJ1-2, with D maybe TRBD1 (5 bases). CDR1 is MDHEN, CDR2 SYDVKM, per germline. Trimming took off 1 base at V and 8 bases at J, with 8 bases between the two ends. CDR3 length: 12 amino acids.

The chain is built from TRBV11-2 and TRBJ2-7; 14 bases line up with TRBD2. With 4 bases clipped from V and 1 base from J, the junction kept 3 bases outside the gene matches. Germline CDR1 is SGHAT and CDR2 is FQNNGV. The CDR3 has 16 amino acids. The chain's CDR3 is CASSSGTSGSSYEQYF. CDR3 in DNA: TGTGCCAGCAGCTCCGGGACTAGCGGGAGTTCCTACGAGCAGTACTTC.

This sequence joins TRBV5-1 and TRBJ1-1; D is perhaps TRBD1 (5 bases). V shed 3 bases and J shed 0 bases, with 12 bases lying between them. This CDR3 has 15 amino acids. Per the germline V gene, CDR1 is SGHRS and CDR2 is YFSETQ. Written as DNA, the CDR3 is TGCGCCAGCAGCTCCTTGGGGCGACTGAACACTGAAGCTTTCTTT. This codes for CASSSLGRLNTEAFF. The entire variable domain, with the rest obtained from reference TRBV5-1 and TRBJ1-1, is as follows: KAGVTQTPRYLIKTRGQQVTLSCSPISGHRSVSWYQQTPGQGLQFLFEYFSETQRNKGNFPGRFSGRQFSNSRSEMNVSTLELGDSALYLCASSSLGRLNTEAFFGQGTRLTVV.

The chain combines TRBV28 with TRBJ2-5; a weak D match, TRBD2 (6 bases). This CDR3 has 14 amino acids. V was shortened by 7 bases and J by 3 bases, with 15 bases between the two germline ends. Germline CDR1 MDHEN, CDR2 SYDVKM. The CDR3 DNA is TGTGCCAGCATGTTGGGAGGAGAGGAAGAGACCCAGTACTTC. Translation gives CASMLGGEEETQYF.

The chain has TRBV28 and TRBJ1-2; D is unclear. Trimming cost V 8 bases and J 3 bases, with 10 bases left between them. The CDR3 has 12 amino acids. From germline, CDR1 is MDHEN and CDR2 SYDVKM. The CDR3 protein is CASQAGYYGYTF. Written as DNA, the CDR3 is TGTGCCAGCCAAGCAGGCTACTATGGCTACACCTTC.

The rearrangement uses TRBV6-5 and TRBJ1-4; TRBD1 aligns across 7 bases. The length of the CDR3 is 15 residues. CDR1 and CDR2 (germline): MNHEY, SVGAGI. V lost 4 bases and J lost 3; bases outside the gene matches: 5. CDR3 coding DNA: TGTGCCAGCAGTTCGCGACAGGGTGCTAATGAAAAACTGTTTTTT. Amino acids: CASSSRQGANEKLFF.

The sample holds one count of this clone. The chain recombines TRBV11-2 with TRBJ2-7; D might be TRBD2 (6 bases). This CDR3 region has 15 residues. Germline loops: CDR1 SGHAT, CDR2 FQNNGV. Trimming removed 4 bases from V and 0 bases from J, with 13 bases in between. CDR3 protein: CASSYRLESSYEQYF. The CDR3 DNA is TGTGCCAGCAGCTACCGACTAGAGAGCTCCTACGAGCAGTACTTC.